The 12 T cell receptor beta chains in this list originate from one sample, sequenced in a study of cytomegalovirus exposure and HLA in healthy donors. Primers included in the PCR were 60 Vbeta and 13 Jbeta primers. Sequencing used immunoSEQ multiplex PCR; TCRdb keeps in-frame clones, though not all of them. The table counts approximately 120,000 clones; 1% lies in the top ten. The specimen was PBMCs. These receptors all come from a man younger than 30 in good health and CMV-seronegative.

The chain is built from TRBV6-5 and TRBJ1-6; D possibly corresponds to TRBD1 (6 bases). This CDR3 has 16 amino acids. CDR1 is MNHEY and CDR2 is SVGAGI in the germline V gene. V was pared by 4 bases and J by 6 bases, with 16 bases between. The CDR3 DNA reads TGTGCCAGCAGTTCCCCAGGGGTTGGACCTAATTCACCCCTCCACTTT. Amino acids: CASSSPGVGPNSPLHF.

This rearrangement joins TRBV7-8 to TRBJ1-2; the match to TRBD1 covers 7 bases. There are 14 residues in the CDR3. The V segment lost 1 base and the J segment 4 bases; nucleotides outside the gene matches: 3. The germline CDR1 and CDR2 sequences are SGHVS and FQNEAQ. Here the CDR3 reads CASSLVPGGYGYTF. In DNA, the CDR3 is TGTGCCAGCAGCTTAGTTCCAGGGGGCTATGGCTACACCTTC.

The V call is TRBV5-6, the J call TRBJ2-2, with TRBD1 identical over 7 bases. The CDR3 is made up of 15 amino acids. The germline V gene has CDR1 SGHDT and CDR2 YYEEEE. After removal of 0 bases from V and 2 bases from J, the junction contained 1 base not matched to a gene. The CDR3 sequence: CASSLGGGNTGELFF. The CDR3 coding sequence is TGTGCCAGCAGCTTGGGAGGGGGCAACACCGGGGAGCTGTTTTTT.

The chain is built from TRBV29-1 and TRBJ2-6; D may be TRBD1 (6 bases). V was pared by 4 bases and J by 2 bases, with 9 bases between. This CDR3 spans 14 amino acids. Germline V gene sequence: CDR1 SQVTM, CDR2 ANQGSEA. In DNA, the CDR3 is TGCAGCGTTGTAGGGGGAGCTGGGGCCAACGTCCTGACTTTC. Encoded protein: CSVVGGAGANVLTF.

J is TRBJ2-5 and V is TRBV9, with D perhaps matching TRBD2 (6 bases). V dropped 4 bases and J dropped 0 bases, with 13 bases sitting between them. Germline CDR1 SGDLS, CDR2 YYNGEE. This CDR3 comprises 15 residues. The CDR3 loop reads CASSRASSDQETQYF. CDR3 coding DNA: TGTGCCAGCAGCCGAGCGTCTAGCGACCAAGAGACCCAGTACTTC. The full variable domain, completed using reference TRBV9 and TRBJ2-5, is DSGVTQTPKHLITATGQRVTLRCSPRSGDLSVYWYQQSLDQGLQFLIQYYNGEERAKGNILERFSAQQFPDLHSELNLSSLELGDSALYFCASSRASSDQETQYFGPGTRLLVL.

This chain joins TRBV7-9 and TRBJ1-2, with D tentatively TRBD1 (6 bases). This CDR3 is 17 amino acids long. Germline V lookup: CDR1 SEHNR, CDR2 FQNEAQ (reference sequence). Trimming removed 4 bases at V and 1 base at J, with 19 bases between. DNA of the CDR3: TGTGCCAGCAGCTCAATGGACAGAACAGTTCTTAACTATGGCTACACCTTC. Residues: CASSSMDRTVLNYGYTF.

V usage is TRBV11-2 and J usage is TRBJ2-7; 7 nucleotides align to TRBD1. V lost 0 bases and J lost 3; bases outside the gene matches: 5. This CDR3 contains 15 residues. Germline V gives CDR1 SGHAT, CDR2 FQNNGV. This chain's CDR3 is CASSLDPTGLYEQYF. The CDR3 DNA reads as TGTGCCAGCAGCTTAGACCCGACAGGGCTCTACGAGCAGTACTTC.

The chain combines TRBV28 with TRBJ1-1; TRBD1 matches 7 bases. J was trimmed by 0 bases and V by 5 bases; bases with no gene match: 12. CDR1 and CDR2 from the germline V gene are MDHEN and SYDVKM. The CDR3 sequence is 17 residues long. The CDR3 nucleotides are TGTGCCAGCAGTGCTACTGTGGGACAGCCCATGAACACTGAAGCTTTCTTT. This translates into CASSATVGQPMNTEAFF.

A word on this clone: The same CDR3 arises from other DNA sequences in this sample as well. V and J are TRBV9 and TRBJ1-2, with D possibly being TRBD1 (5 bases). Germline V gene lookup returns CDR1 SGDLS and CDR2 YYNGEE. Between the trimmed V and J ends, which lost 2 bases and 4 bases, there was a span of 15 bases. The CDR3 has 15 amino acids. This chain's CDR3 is CASSVDVDRSYGYTF. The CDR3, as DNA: TGTGCCAGCAGCGTTGACGTCGACAGAAGCTATGGCTACACCTTC.

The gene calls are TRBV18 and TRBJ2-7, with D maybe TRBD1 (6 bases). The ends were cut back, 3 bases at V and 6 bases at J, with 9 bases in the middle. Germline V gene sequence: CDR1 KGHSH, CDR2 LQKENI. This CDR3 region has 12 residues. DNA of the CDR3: TGTGCCAGCTCACCTCTCAGGGGCGAGCAGTACTTC. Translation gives CASSPLRGEQYF.

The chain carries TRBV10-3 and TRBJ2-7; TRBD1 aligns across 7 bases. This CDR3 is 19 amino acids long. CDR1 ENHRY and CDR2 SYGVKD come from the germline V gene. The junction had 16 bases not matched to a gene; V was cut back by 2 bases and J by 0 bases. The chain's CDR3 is CAISEVLASTGRDSYEQYF. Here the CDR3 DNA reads TGTGCCATCAGTGAGGTTTTGGCCTCGACAGGGAGAGACTCCTACGAGCAGTACTTC.

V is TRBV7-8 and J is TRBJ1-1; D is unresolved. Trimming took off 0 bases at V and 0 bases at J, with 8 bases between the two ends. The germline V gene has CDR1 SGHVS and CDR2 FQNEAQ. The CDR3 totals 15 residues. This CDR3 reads CASSLAGGMNTEAFF. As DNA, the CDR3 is TGTGCCAGCAGCTTAGCGGGAGGGATGAACACTGAAGCTTTCTTT.